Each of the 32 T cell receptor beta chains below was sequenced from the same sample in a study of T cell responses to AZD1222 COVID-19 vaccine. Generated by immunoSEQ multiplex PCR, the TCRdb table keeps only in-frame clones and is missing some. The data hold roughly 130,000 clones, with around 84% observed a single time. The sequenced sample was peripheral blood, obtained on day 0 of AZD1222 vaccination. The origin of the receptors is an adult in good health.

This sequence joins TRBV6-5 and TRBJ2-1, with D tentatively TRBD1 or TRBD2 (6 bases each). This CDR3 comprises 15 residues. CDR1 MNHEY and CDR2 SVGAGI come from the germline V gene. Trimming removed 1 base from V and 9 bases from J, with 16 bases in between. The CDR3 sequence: CASSYYPRGRTEQFF. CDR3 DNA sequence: TGTGCCAGCAGTTACTATCCTCGGGGGCGCACTGAGCAGTTCTTC.

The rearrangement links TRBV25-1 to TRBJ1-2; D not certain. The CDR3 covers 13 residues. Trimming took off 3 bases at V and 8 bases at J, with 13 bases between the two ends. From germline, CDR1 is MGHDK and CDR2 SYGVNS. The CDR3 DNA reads TGTGCCAGCAGTGAGGCGCTTGAACTGGGCTACACCTTC. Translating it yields CASSEALELGYTF.

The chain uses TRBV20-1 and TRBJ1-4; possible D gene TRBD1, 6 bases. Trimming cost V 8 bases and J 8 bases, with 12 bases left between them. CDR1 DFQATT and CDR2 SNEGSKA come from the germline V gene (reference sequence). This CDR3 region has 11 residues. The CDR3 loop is CSSGDEEKLFF. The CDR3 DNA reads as TGCAGTTCAGGGGATGAGGAAAAACTGTTTTTT.

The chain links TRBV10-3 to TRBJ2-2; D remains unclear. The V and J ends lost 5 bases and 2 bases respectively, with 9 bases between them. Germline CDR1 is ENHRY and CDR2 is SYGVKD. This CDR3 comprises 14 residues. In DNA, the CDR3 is TGTGCCATCAGTCCGGGCTCAAACACCGGGGAGCTGTTTTTT. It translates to CAISPGSNTGELFF.

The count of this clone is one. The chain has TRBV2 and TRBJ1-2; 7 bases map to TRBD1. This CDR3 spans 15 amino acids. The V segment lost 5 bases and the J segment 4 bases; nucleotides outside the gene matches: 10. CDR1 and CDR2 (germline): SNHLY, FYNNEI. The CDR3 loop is CASSSANRGGYGYTF. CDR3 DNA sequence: TGTGCCAGCAGTAGCGCGAACAGGGGAGGCTATGGCTACACCTTC.

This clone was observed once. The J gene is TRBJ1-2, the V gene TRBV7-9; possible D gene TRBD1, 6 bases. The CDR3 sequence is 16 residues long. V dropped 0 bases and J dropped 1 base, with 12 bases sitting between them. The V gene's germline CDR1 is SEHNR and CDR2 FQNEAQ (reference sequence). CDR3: CASSLAGGSLNYGYTF. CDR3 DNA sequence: TGTGCCAGCAGCTTAGCGGGGGGCAGCCTTAACTATGGCTACACCTTC.

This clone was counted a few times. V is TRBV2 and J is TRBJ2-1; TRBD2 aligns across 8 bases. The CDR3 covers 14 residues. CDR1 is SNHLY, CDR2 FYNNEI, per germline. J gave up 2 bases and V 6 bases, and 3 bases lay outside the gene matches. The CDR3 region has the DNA TGTGCCAGCAGCGGAGCGGGAGCCTACAATGAGCAGTTCTTC. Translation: CASSGAGAYNEQFF.

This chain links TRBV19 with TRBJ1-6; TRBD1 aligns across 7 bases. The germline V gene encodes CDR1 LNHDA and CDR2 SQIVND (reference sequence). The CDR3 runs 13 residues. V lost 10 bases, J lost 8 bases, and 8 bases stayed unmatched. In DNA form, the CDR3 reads TGTGCCACCTCAGACAGGGAGGATTCACCCCTCCACTTT. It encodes CATSDREDSPLHF.

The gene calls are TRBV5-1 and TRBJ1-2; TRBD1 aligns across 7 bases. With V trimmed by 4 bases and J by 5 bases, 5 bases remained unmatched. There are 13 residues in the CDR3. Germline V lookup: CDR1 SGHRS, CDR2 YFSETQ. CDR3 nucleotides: TGCGCCAGCAGCCCCAGGGGGGGGTATGGCTACACCTTC. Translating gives CASSPRGGYGYTF.

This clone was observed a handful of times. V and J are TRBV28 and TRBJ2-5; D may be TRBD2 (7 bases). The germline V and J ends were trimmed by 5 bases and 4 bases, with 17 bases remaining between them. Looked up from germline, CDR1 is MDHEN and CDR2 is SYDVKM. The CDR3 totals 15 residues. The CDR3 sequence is CASSPLKRGGETQYF. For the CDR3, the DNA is TGTGCCAGCAGTCCCCTCAAGAGGGGGGGAGAGACCCAGTACTTC.

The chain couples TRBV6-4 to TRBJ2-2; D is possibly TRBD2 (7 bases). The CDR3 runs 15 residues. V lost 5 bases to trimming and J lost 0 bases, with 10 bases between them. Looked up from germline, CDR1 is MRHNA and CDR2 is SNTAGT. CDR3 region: CASSPGGANTGELFF. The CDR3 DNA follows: TGTGCCAGCAGTCCGGGGGGCGCGAACACCGGGGAGCTGTTTTTT.

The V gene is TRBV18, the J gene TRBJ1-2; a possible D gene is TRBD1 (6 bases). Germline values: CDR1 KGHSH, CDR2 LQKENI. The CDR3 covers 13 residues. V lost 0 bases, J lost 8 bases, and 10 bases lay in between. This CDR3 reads CASSPPGGRGYTF. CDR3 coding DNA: TGTGCCAGCTCACCACCAGGGGGTCGGGGCTACACCTTC. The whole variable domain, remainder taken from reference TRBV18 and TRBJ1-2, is NAGVMQNPRHLVRRRGQEARLRCSPMKGHSHVYWYRQLPEEGLKFMVYLQKENIIDESGMPKERFSAEFPKEGPSILRIQQVVRGDSAAYFCASSPPGGRGYTFGSGTRLTVV.

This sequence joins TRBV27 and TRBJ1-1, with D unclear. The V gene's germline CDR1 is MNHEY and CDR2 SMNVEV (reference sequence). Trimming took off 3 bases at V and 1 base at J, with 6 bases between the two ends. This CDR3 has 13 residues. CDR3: CASSFSGNTEAFF. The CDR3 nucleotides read TGTGCCAGCAGTTTCTCAGGGAACACTGAAGCTTTCTTT.

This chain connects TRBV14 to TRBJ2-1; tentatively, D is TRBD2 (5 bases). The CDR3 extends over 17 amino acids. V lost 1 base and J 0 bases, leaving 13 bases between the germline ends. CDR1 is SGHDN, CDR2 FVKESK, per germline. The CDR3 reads CASSQGFVGSSYNEQFF. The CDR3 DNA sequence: TGTGCCAGCAGCCAAGGTTTTGTAGGGAGCTCCTACAATGAGCAGTTCTTC.

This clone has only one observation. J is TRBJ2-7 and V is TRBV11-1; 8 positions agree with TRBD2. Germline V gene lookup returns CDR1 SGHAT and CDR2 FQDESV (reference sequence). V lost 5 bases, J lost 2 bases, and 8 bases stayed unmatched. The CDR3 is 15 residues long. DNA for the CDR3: TGTGCCAGCAGCCTTGGGGCGGGAGGCCCCTACGAGCAGTACTTC. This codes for CASSLGAGGPYEQYF.

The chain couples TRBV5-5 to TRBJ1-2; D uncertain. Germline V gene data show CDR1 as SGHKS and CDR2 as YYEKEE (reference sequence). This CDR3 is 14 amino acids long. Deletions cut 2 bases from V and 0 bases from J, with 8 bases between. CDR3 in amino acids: CASSFPGTNYGYTF. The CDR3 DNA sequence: TGTGCCAGCAGCTTTCCAGGAACTAACTATGGCTACACCTTC. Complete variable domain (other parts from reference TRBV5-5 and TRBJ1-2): DAGVTQSPTHLIKTRGQQVTLRCSPISGHKSVSWYQQVLGQGPQFIFQYYEKEERGRGNFPDRFSARQFPNYSSELNVNALLLGDSALYLCASSFPGTNYGYTFGSGTRLTVV.

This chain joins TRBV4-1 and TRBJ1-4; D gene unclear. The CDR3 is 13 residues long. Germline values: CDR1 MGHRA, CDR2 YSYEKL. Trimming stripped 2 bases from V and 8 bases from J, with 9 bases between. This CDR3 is CASSQQVDEKLFF. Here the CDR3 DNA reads TGCGCCAGCAGCCAACAGGTTGACGAAAAACTGTTTTTT.

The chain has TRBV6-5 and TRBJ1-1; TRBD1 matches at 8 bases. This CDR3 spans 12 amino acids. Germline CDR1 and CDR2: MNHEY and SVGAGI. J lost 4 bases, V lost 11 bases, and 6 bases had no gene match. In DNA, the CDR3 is TGTGCCGGCCGGACAGGGCCCACTGAAGCTTTCTTT. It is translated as CAGRTGPTEAFF.

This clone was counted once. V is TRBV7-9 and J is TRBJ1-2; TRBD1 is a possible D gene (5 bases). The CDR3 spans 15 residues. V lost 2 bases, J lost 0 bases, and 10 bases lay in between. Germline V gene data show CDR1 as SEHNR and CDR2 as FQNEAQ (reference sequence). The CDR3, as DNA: TGTGCCAGCAGCTTAAGCCAGGGTGCTAACTATGGCTACACCTTC. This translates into CASSLSQGANYGYTF.

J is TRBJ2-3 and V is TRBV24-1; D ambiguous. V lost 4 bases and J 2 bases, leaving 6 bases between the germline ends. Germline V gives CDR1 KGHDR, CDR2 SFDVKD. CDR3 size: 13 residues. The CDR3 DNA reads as TGTGCCACCAGTGAGTACGTCACAGATACGCAGTATTTT. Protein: CATSEYVTDTQYF.

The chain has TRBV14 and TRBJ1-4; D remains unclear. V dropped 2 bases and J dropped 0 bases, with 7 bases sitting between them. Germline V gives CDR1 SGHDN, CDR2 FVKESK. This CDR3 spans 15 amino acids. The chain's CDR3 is CASSQNYATNEKLFF. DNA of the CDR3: TGTGCCAGCAGCCAAAATTATGCAACTAATGAAAAACTGTTTTTT.

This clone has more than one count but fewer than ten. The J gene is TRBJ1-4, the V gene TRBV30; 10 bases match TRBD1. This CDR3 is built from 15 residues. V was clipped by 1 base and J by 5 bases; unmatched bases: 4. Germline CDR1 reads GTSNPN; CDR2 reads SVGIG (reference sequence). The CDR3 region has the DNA TGTGCCTGGAGTGCTTGGACAGGGGGGAATGAAAAACTGTTTTTT. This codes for CAWSAWTGGNEKLFF. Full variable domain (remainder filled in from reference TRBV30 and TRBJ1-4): SQTIHQWPATLVQPVGSPLSLECTVEGTSNPNLYWYRQAAGRGLQLLFYSVGIGQISSEVPQNLSASRPQDRQFILSSKKLLLSDSGFYLCAWSAWTGGNEKLFFGSGTQLSVL.

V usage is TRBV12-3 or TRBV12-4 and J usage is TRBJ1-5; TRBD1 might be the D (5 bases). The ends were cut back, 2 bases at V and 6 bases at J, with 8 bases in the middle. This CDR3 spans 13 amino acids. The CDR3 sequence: CASSLQGGQPQHF. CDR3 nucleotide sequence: TGTGCCAGCAGTTTACAGGGCGGTCAGCCCCAGCATTTT.

As DNA, the CDR3 is TGTGCCAGCAGCCCTAGCCTAGACAGGGGGCAGCCCCAGCATTTT. This encodes CASSPSLDRGQPQHF. The chain uses TRBV3-1 (or the pseudogene TRBV3-2) and TRBJ1-5; 9 bases map to TRBD1. J gave up 7 bases and V 4 bases, and 8 bases lay outside the gene matches. CDR1 LGHDT and CDR2 YNNKEL come from the germline V gene (reference sequence). The CDR3 is 15 residues long.

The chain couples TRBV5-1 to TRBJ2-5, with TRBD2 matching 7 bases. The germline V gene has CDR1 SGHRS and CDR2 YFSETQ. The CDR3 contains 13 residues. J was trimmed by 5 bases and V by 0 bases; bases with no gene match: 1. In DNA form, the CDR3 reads TGCGCCAGCAGCTTGGAACTAGCGGAGACCCAGTACTTC. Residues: CASSLELAETQYF.

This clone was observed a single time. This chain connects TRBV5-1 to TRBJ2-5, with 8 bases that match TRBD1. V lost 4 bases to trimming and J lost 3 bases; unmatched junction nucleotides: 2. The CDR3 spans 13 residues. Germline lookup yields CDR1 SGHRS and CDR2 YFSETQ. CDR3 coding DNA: TGCGCCAGCAGCGCGGACAGGGAAGAGACCCAGTACTTC. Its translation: CASSADREETQYF.

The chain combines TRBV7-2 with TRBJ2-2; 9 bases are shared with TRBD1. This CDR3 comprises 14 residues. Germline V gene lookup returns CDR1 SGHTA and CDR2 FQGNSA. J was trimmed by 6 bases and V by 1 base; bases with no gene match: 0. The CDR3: CASSLGTGAGELFF. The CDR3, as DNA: TGTGCCAGCAGCTTAGGGACAGGGGCCGGGGAGCTGTTTTTT.

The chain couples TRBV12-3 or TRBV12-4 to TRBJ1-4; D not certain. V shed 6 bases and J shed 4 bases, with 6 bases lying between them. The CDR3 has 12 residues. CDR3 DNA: TGTGCCAGCAGCTCCTTTAATGAAAAACTGTTTTTT. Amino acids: CASSSFNEKLFF.

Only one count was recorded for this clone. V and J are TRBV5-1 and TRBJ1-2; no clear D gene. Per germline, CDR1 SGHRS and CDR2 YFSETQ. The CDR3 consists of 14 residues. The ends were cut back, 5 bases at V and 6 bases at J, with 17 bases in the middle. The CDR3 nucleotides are TGCGCCAGCAGAACGGAGGGATTTTCGGATGGCTACACCTTC. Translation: CASRTEGFSDGYTF.

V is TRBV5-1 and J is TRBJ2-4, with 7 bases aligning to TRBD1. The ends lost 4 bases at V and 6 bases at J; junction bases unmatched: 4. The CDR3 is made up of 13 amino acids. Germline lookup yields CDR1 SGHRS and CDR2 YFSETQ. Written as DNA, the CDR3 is TGCGCCAGCAGCACTGACAGGGCAAACATTCAGTACTTC. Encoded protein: CASSTDRANIQYF.

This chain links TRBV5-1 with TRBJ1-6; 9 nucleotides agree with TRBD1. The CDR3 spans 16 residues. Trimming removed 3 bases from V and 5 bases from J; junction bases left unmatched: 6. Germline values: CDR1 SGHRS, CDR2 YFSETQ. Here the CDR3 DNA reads TGCGCCAGCAGCTCTCAACAGGGGGCGGATAATTCACCCCTCCACTTT. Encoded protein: CASSSQQGADNSPLHF.

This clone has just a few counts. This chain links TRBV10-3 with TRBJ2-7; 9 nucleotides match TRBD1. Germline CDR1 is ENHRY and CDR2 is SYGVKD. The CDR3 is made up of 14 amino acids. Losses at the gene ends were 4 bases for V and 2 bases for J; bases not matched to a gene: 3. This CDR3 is CAISAGTGPYEQYF. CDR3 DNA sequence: TGTGCCATCAGTGCCGGGACAGGGCCCTACGAGCAGTACTTC.